This entry lists 25 T cell receptor beta chains sequenced from one sample in a study of pediatric ulcerative colitis. The rectum was sampled with one to two pinch biopsies at colonoscopy. Assay used: immunoSEQ multiplex PCR; TCRdb lists only in-frame clones, some missing. Counted here are approximately 40,000 clones, 75% occurring once; the ten biggest clones make up 8.6%. The material sequenced was gut tissue. These receptors came from a boy between 10 and 17 years old with severe ulcerative colitis.

The chain recombines TRBV27 with TRBJ1-5; D unclear. Trimming took off 4 bases at V and 5 bases at J, with 12 bases between the two ends. The CDR3 is made up of 14 amino acids. CDR1 is MNHEY and CDR2 is SMNVEV in the germline V gene (reference sequence). The CDR3 loop is CASSSEGADQPQHF. CDR3 bases: TGTGCCAGCAGTTCCGAGGGTGCAGATCAGCCCCAGCATTTT.

The chain combines TRBV19 with TRBJ1-2; no firm D call. Per germline, CDR1 LNHDA and CDR2 SQIVND (reference sequence). V was cut by 4 bases and J by 0 bases, with 18 bases left in between. The CDR3 sequence is 17 residues long. The CDR3 spells CASSSTMNRVTNYGYTF. CDR3 sequence (DNA): TGTGCCAGTAGTAGCACCATGAACCGAGTGACTAACTATGGCTACACCTTC. The whole variable domain, remainder taken from reference TRBV19 and TRBJ1-2, is DGGITQSPKYLFRKEGQNVTLSCEQNLNHDAMYWYRQDPGQGLRLIYYSQIVNDFQKGDIAEGYSVSREKKESFPLTVTSAQKNPTAFYLCASSSTMNRVTNYGYTFGSGTRLTVV.

The chain joins TRBV14 to TRBJ2-1; D remains unclear. V was pared by 0 bases and J by 4 bases, with 4 bases between. This CDR3 has 13 residues. CDR1 is SGHDN and CDR2 is FVKESK in the germline V gene. CDR3 sequence reads: CASSQDGYNEQFF. The DNA for the CDR3 is TGTGCCAGCAGCCAAGACGGATACAATGAGCAGTTCTTC.

The table lists this clone with a few counts. The chain combines TRBV19 with TRBJ1-3; tentatively, D is TRBD1 (5 bases). Trimming removed 5 bases at V and 0 bases at J, with 14 bases between. The germline V gene has CDR1 LNHDA and CDR2 SQIVND (reference sequence). CDR3 length: 16 amino acids. CDR3 coding DNA: TGTGCCAGTAGTCCCATGGGACTGATCTCTGGAAACACCATATATTTT. This sequence encodes CASSPMGLISGNTIYF.

V gene TRBV7-2 combines with J gene TRBJ2-3; D gene ambiguous. V dropped 4 bases and J dropped 11 bases, with 19 bases sitting between them. Germline assignment: CDR1 SGHTA and CDR2 FQGNSA. The CDR3 contains 14 residues. CDR3: CASSSPVEVLKQYF. DNA for the CDR3: TGTGCCAGCAGCTCACCGGTGGAAGTTCTTAAGCAGTATTTT.

The J gene is TRBJ2-3, the V gene TRBV21-1; the table's TRBD2 call for D was not verified on the DNA. TRBV21-1 is an annotated pseudogene. CDR3 size: 10 residues. Written as DNA, the CDR3 is TGTGCCAGCGAGGCAGATACGCAGTATTTT. Amino acid sequence: CASEADTQYF.

This clone is a singleton in its sample. The chain recombines TRBV28 with TRBJ1-1; tentative D call: TRBD1 (6 bases). V was cut by 6 bases and J by 3 bases, with 17 bases left in between. Germline assignment: CDR1 MDHEN and CDR2 SYDVKM. CDR3 length: 15 amino acids. The CDR3 nucleotides are TGTGCCAGCAGCCCCGCCTCCGGGGGCTACACTGAAGCTTTCTTT. It codes for CASSPASGGYTEAFF. Full variable domain (missing parts from reference TRBV28 and TRBJ1-1): DVKVTQSSRYLVKRTGEKVFLECVQDMDHENMFWYRQDPGLGLRLIYFSYDVKMKEKGDIPEGYSVSREKKERFSLILESASTNQTSMYLCASSPASGGYTEAFFGQGTRLTVV.

V gene TRBV7-9 combines with J gene TRBJ2-2, with 11 bases fitting TRBD1. The CDR3 runs to 15 residues. Trimming cost V 4 bases and J 3 bases; bases outside gene matches: 1. The germline CDR1 and CDR2 sequences are SEHNR and FQNEAQ (reference sequence). CDR3 in amino acids: CASSWTGGDTGELFF. The CDR3 coding sequence is TGTGCCAGCAGCTGGACAGGGGGCGACACCGGGGAGCTGTTTTTT.

The V call is TRBV18, the J call TRBJ1-1; unclear D gene. The V gene lost 0 bases and the J gene lost 3 bases, with 14 bases spanning the gap. CDR1 KGHSH and CDR2 LQKENI come from the germline V gene. The length of the CDR3 is 16 residues. The chain's CDR3 is CASSPPRSKLDTEAFF. In DNA form, the CDR3 reads TGTGCCAGCTCACCACCAAGGTCCAAGTTGGACACTGAAGCTTTCTTT.

The J gene is TRBJ2-2, the V gene TRBV7-6; 10 bases map to TRBD1. The V gene's germline CDR1 is SGHVS and CDR2 FNYEAQ. CDR3 length: 17 residues. V lost 1 base and J lost 3; bases outside the gene matches: 5. The DNA for the CDR3 is TGTGCCAGCAGCTTAGACCGACAGGGGGCCGACACCGGGGAGCTGTTTTTT. Residues: CASSLDRQGADTGELFF. Full variable domain (remainder filled in from reference TRBV7-6 and TRBJ2-2): GAGVSQSPRYKVTKRGQDVALRCDPISGHVSLYWYRQALGQGPEFLTYFNYEAQQDKSGLPNDRFSAERPEGSISTLTIQRTEQRDSAMYRCASSLDRQGADTGELFFGEGSRLTVL.

The chain employs TRBV9 and TRBJ2-5; tentative D call: TRBD2 (6 bases). The CDR3 length is 15 residues. Trimming took 0 bases from V and 5 from J, leaving 14 bases between them. CDR1 is SGDLS and CDR2 is YYNGEE in the germline V gene. Here the CDR3 DNA reads TGTGCCAGCAGCGTAGCCACGCGGGGATACGAGACCCAGTACTTC. This translates into CASSVATRGYETQYF.

The chain has TRBV30 and TRBJ1-2; unclear D gene. The germline gives CDR1 GTSNPN, CDR2 SVGIG (reference sequence). V lost 2 bases to trimming and J lost 3 bases, with 16 bases between them. This CDR3 has 15 amino acids. The CDR3 reads CAWSRKGGEDYGYTF. The CDR3 DNA follows: TGTGCCTGGAGTAGGAAAGGCGGCGAGGACTATGGCTACACCTTC.

CDR3 bases: TGTGCCAGTCATTTTGCAACTAATGAAAAACTGTTTTTT. This codes for CASHFATNEKLFF. The chain has TRBV19 and TRBJ1-4; D remains ambiguous. There are 13 residues in the CDR3. CDR1 and CDR2 from the germline V gene are LNHDA and SQIVND (reference sequence). V lost 8 bases, J lost 0 bases, and 7 bases lay in between.

The rearrangement links TRBV5-1 to TRBJ1-3; D is unclear. CDR1 and CDR2 (germline): SGHRS, YFSETQ. The CDR3 extends over 16 amino acids. Trimming pared 0 bases from V and 1 base from J, leaving 11 bases between. CDR3 amino acids: CASSLEPSPSGNTIYF. Here the CDR3 DNA reads TGCGCCAGCAGCTTGGAGCCTTCCCCTTCTGGAAACACCATATATTTT. The complete variable domain, with remaining parts taken from reference TRBV5-1 and TRBJ1-3, reads KAGVTQTPRYLIKTRGQQVTLSCSPISGHRSVSWYQQTPGQGLQFLFEYFSETQRNKGNFPGRFSGRQFSNSRSEMNVSTLELGDSALYLCASSLEPSPSGNTIYFGEGSWLTVV.

The chain employs TRBV15 and TRBJ1-2; 7 bases are a match to TRBD1. The germline CDR1 and CDR2 sequences are LNHNV and YYDKDF (reference sequence). The CDR3 consists of 13 residues. J was trimmed by 4 bases and V by 5 bases; bases with no gene match: 4. CDR3 coding DNA: TGTGCCACCAGCTCGGGACAGACCTATGGCTACACCTTC. This translates into CATSSGQTYGYTF.

This clone was observed a few times. The chain employs TRBV9 and TRBJ2-3; possibly TRBD1 for D (5 bases). This CDR3 region has 13 residues. CDR1 SGDLS and CDR2 YYNGEE come from the germline V gene. The ends were cut back, 4 bases at V and 5 bases at J, with 11 bases in the middle. This CDR3 reads CASSLDQGDTQYF. CDR3 nucleotides: TGTGCCAGCAGCCTGGATCAGGGAGATACGCAGTATTTT.

Turning to this clone: The missing conserved phenylalanine or tryptophan at the end of this CDR3 makes a read error likely. The V and J genes are TRBV5-4 and TRBJ1-6; D call uncertain. Trimming removed 4 bases from V and 10 bases from J, with 15 bases in between. CDR1 is SGHNT and CDR2 is YYREEE in the germline V gene (reference sequence). The CDR3 sequence is 14 residues long. CDR3 coding DNA: TGTGCCAGCAGCCGGCTCGGGTATCGGTCACCCCTCCACCTT. It encodes CASSRLGYRSPLHL.

Only one count was recorded for this clone. The rearrangement uses TRBV5-1 and TRBJ2-1, with 8 bases aligning to TRBD2. J lost 4 bases, V lost 4 bases, and 13 bases had no gene match. Germline V gene data show CDR1 as SGHRS and CDR2 as YFSETQ. This CDR3 is 17 amino acids long. The CDR3 loop reads CASSETDYGGAYNEQFF. The DNA of the CDR3 is TGCGCCAGCAGCGAGACCGATTACGGGGGGGCGTACAATGAGCAGTTCTTC.

This chain connects TRBV5-1 to TRBJ2-3; unclear D gene. The germline gives CDR1 SGHRS, CDR2 YFSETQ. V shed 0 bases and J shed 3 bases, with 5 bases lying between them. The CDR3 runs to 13 residues. The CDR3 nucleotides are TGCGCCAGCAGCTTGGGGGCGACAGATACGCAGTATTTT. Protein sequence: CASSLGATDTQYF.

The chain couples TRBV2 to TRBJ2-7; the match to TRBD1 covers 7 bases. The CDR3 runs to 15 residues. The trim removed 8 bases at V and 4 bases at J, leaving 14 bases unmatched. Germline CDR1 reads SNHLY; CDR2 reads FYNNEI. The CDR3 nucleotides are TGTGCCAGCTGGGAGTTGACAGGGTTGGGATACGAGCAGTACTTC. Protein product: CASWELTGLGYEQYF. The variable domain in full, completed from reference TRBV2 and TRBJ2-7, reads EPEVTQTPSHQVTQMGQEVILRCVPISNHLYFYWYRQILGQKVEFLVSFYNNEISEKSEIFDDQFSVERPDGSNFTLKIRSTKLEDSAMYFCASWELTGLGYEQYFGPGTRLTVT.

The chain is built from TRBV5-1 and TRBJ2-3; 10 bases are a match to TRBD2. This CDR3 is built from 15 residues. J lost 6 bases, V lost 4 bases, and 8 bases had no gene match. Germline loops: CDR1 SGHRS, CDR2 YFSETQ. Written as DNA, the CDR3 is TGCGCCAGCAGCCCCAGGACTAGCGGAGGGGATACGCAGTATTTT. This translates into CASSPRTSGGDTQYF.

The chain joins TRBV6-5 to TRBJ2-6; tentative D call: TRBD1 (5 bases). CDR1 and CDR2 (germline): MNHEY, SVGAGI. The V and J ends lost 2 bases and 0 bases respectively, with 8 bases between them. CDR3 length: 16 amino acids. CDR3 DNA: TGTGCCAGCAGTTACACAGGAAACTCTGGGGCCAACGTCCTGACTTTC. Protein product: CASSYTGNSGANVLTF.

CDR3 coding DNA: TGTGCCAGCAGTACAATAAACAGGGGTCGGTACGAGCAGTACTTC. Residues: CASSTINRGRYEQYF. This chain joins TRBV21-1 and TRBJ2-7; the table's D call, TRBD1, has no DNA check behind it. TRBV21-1 is a listed pseudogene. This CDR3 spans 15 amino acids.

The chain joins TRBV18 to TRBJ1-1; 8 bases align to TRBD1. Trimming took 4 bases from V and 3 from J; bases not matched to a gene: 7. Germline CDR1 reads KGHSH; CDR2 reads LQKENI. CDR3 length equals 15 residues. CDR3: CASSLLTGEYTEAFF. The CDR3 nucleotides are TGTGCCAGCTCACTCCTGACAGGGGAATACACTGAAGCTTTCTTT.

V usage is TRBV18 and J usage is TRBJ2-7, with D possibly being TRBD2 (6 bases). This CDR3 region has 15 residues. The germline V gene has CDR1 KGHSH and CDR2 LQKENI. Trimming cost V 2 bases and J 3 bases, with 14 bases left between them. CDR3 DNA sequence: TGTGCCAGCTCACCAAATGCGGGACTCGGCTACGAGCAGTACTTC. Protein sequence: CASSPNAGLGYEQYF.